This note documents a single TCR beta chain sequence. Relative to the germline gene, one junction end is altered; a read error may explain this. The CDR3 length is 12 residues. CDR1 and CDR2 (germline): MNHEY, SVGAGI. Peripheral blood CD8+ and CD4+ T cells were profiled by TCR beta sequencing. TEMRA cells underwent FACS enrichment and CD8+ and CD4+ T cells underwent negative isolation. Random hexamers served to reverse transcribe roughly 0.5 to 1 ug RNA. Via MiXCR, TCRdb re-called the immunoSEQ multiplex PCR reads, giving one row per CDR3 protein. The sample lists 160,000 or so distinct CDR3 sequences; about 91% were seen once. This sample is part of a study of CD8 T cells in Susac syndrome.

This chain connects TRBV6-5 to TRBJ1-5; D might be TRBD1 (6 bases). What was sequenced was CD4+ T cells from PBMCs. This TCR derives from a human donor in good health. CDR3 in DNA: TGTGCCAGCAGTACCCCCGGACAGCGCCAGCATTTT. Its translation is CASSTPGQRQHF.